One sample yielded the 14 T cell receptor beta chains listed below, sequenced in a study of identical twins. In TCRdb, the 5' RACE reads were re-called with MiXCR into one record per CDR3 protein. The table has 650,000 to 750,000 distinct CDR3 sequences, about 20% seen once. The sample was also reused in another study, on T cells expressing NK-cell markers.

Sequences were obtained from PBMCs. The receptor source for this set is a woman aged 18 to 35 in good health.

This clonotype was detected many times. This CDR3 reads CSVEDLGLHTDTQYF. CDR3 DNA sequence: TGCAGCGTTGAAGATCTGGGCCTCCACACAGATACGCAGTATTTT. The chain couples TRBV29-1 to TRBJ2-3; D uncertain. The CDR3 consists of 15 residues. The V gene lost 0 bases and the J gene lost 2 bases, with 12 bases spanning the gap. From germline, CDR1 is SQVTM and CDR2 ANQGSEA.

This clonotype was seen ten or more times. The rearrangement links TRBV6-1 to TRBJ1-1, with 9 bases aligning to TRBD1. The germline gives CDR1 MNHNS, CDR2 SASEGT. The CDR3 has 15 amino acids. Germline trimming cut 11 bases from V and 3 bases from J; bases unmatched to any gene: 13. The CDR3 sequence is CASPIRDRDDTEAFF. The CDR3 DNA follows: TGTGCCTCTCCGATCCGGGACAGGGACGACACTGAAGCTTTCTTT.

This clonotype has just a few counts. The V call is TRBV6-5, the J call TRBJ2-2; 10 nucleotides align to TRBD2. The CDR3 has 18 amino acids. V dropped 3 bases and J dropped 7; count of bases not matched to a gene: 14. Germline V gives CDR1 MNHEY, CDR2 SVGAGI. The CDR3 DNA sequence: TGTGCCAGCAGTTATTGGCTAGCGGGAGATTCAGAAGGCGGGGAGCTGTTTTTT. This encodes CASSYWLAGDSEGGELFF.

The chain recombines TRBV30 with TRBJ2-1; 9 bases line up with TRBD2. The CDR3 has 14 residues. The V gene end was trimmed by 2 bases and the J gene end by 8 bases; junction bases not matched to a gene: 7. Germline V gene lookup returns CDR1 GTSNPN and CDR2 SVGIG (reference sequence). The CDR3 region has the DNA TGTGCCTGGAGTCGTAGCGGGAGAGGGTATGAGCAGTTCTTC. It is translated as CAWSRSGRGYEQFF.

This clonotype was counted only a few times. The V and J genes are TRBV20-1 and TRBJ1-1; tentative D call: TRBD1 (6 bases). Germline V CDR1 and CDR2: DFQATT, SNEGSKA (reference sequence). The length of the CDR3 is 12 residues. Trimming cost V 6 bases and J 5 bases, with 13 bases left between them. In DNA form, the CDR3 reads TGCAGTGCCCACAGGGCGGGGACTGAAGCTTTCTTT. The encoded protein is CSAHRAGTEAFF.

The chain joins TRBV4-3 to TRBJ2-7, with D possibly matching TRBD2 (6 bases). The V gene lost 1 base and the J gene lost 3 bases, with 13 bases spanning the gap. The length of the CDR3 is 15 residues. Germline V gives CDR1 LGHNA, CDR2 YSLEER. The chain's CDR3 is CASSQGEQRVYEQYF. In DNA, the CDR3 is TGCGCCAGCAGCCAAGGGGAACAGCGGGTCTACGAGCAGTACTTC.

The gene calls are TRBV20-1 and TRBJ2-1; 11 positions agree with TRBD2. The germline gives CDR1 DFQATT, CDR2 SNEGSKA (reference sequence). J lost 4 bases, V lost 6 bases, and 11 bases had no gene match. CDR3 length: 16 residues. The CDR3 DNA sequence: TGCAGTGCGCCCCCGCCTAGCGGGGGGCCTTACAATGAGCAGTTCTTC. Translation: CSAPPPSGGPYNEQFF.

V is TRBV20-1 and J is TRBJ2-7, with a tentative D call TRBD2 (6 bases). The CDR3 runs to 12 residues. V was clipped by 3 bases and J by 3 bases, with 9 bases between them. Germline V CDR1 and CDR2: DFQATT, SNEGSKA (reference sequence). As DNA, the CDR3 is TGCAGTGCTAGGCGGGACCGCTACGAGCAGTACTTC. Protein: CSARRDRYEQYF.

A few counts support this clonotype. The chain combines TRBV6-5 with TRBJ2-1; D unresolved. Deletions cut 1 base from V and 11 bases from J, with 6 bases between. The germline CDR1 and CDR2 sequences are MNHEY and SVGAGI. The CDR3 runs to 11 residues. The CDR3 loop reads CASSYFAKQFF. The CDR3 nucleotides read TGTGCCAGCAGTTACTTCGCCAAGCAGTTCTTC.

The gene calls are TRBV7-9 and TRBJ2-1; a weak D match, TRBD2 (5 bases). The germline V and J ends were trimmed by 3 bases and 2 bases, with 14 bases remaining between them. The CDR3 length is 16 residues. Looked up from germline, CDR1 is SEHNR and CDR2 is FQNEAQ (reference sequence). CDR3 residues: CASSFSLRAPYNEQFF. The CDR3 bases are TGTGCCAGCAGCTTCTCTTTGAGGGCACCCTACAATGAGCAGTTCTTC. The whole variable domain, filled in from reference TRBV7-9 and TRBJ2-1, reads DTGVSQNPRHKITKRGQNVTFRCDPISEHNRLYWYRQTLGQGPEFLTYFQNEAQLEKSRLLSDRFSAERPKGSFSTLEIQRTEQGDSAMYLCASSFSLRAPYNEQFFGPGTRLTVL.

The V call is TRBV6-2 or TRBV6-3, the J call TRBJ2-7, with 12 bases aligning to TRBD2. The CDR3 is made up of 15 amino acids. Germline V gives CDR1 MNHEY, CDR2 SVGEGT. V dropped 6 bases and J dropped 7; count of bases not matched to a gene: 10. Here the CDR3 reads CASSPTSGGLGEQYF. CDR3 in DNA: TGTGCCAGCAGCCCCACTAGCGGGGGGTTAGGAGAGCAGTACTTC.

V gene TRBV15 combines with J gene TRBJ2-3; TRBD2 aligns across 9 bases. The trim removed 2 bases at V and 1 base at J, leaving 1 base unmatched. CDR3 length: 15 amino acids. Germline V gene lookup returns CDR1 LNHNV and CDR2 YYDKDF (reference sequence). The CDR3 protein is CATSRIAGGTDTQYF. CDR3 nucleotides: TGTGCCACCAGCAGAATAGCGGGGGGCACAGATACGCAGTATTTT.

This clonotype was counted a few times. The V and J genes are TRBV3-1 and TRBJ2-7; no clear D gene. V lost 1 base, J lost 6 bases, and 4 bases lay in between. The CDR3 sequence is 11 residues long. Germline V gene sequence: CDR1 LGHDT, CDR2 YNNKEL (reference sequence). The CDR3 protein is CASSQAREQYF. The CDR3 DNA reads TGTGCCAGCAGCCAAGCACGCGAGCAGTACTTC.

The rearrangement joins TRBV12-3 or TRBV12-4 to TRBJ1-4; TRBD1 aligns across 9 bases. The CDR3 has 15 residues. Losses at the gene ends were 1 base for V and 10 bases for J; bases not matched to a gene: 7. CDR3 in DNA: TGTGCCAGCAGTTTAGGGGACAGGGATCGAGGAAAACTGTTTTTT. Protein sequence: CASSLGDRDRGKLFF.